A single sample gave rise to the 9 T cell receptor beta chains below, sequenced in a study of cytotoxic CD8 clonotypes in ibrutinib-treated CLL. TCRdb's table, derived via immunoSEQ multiplex PCR, lists solely in-frame clones and lacks some. In the table there are roughly 36,000 clones, approximately 70% of which are singletons. The sequencing used PBMCs, collected before ibrutinib treatment. The receptors shown here come from a human donor with chronic lymphocytic leukemia.

The chain couples TRBV5-6 to TRBJ2-4, with TRBD1 matching 7 bases. With V trimmed by 4 bases and J by 9 bases, 4 bases remained unmatched. The CDR3 covers 12 residues. CDR1 and CDR2 (germline): SGHDT, YYEEEE. CDR3 loop: CASSLTGTIQYF. The CDR3 region has the DNA TGTGCCAGCAGCCTGACAGGGACCATTCAGTACTTC. Full variable domain (rest looked up from reference TRBV5-6 and TRBJ2-4): DAGVTQSPTHLIKTRGQQVTLRCSPKSGHDTVSWYQQALGQGPQFIFQYYEEEERQRGNFPDRFSGHQFPNYSSELNVNALLLGDSALYLCASSLTGTIQYFGAGTRLSVL.

The V call is TRBV18, the J call TRBJ2-1, with a tentative D call TRBD1 (5 bases). The ends were cut back, 5 bases at V and 8 bases at J, with 19 bases in the middle. Germline lookup yields CDR1 KGHSH and CDR2 LQKENI. The CDR3 extends over 15 amino acids. The CDR3 region has the DNA TGTGCCAGCTCAGCAACACAGGTTGGGGTCGATGAGCAGTTCTTC. It specifies CASSATQVGVDEQFF. The full variable domain, with the rest looked up from reference TRBV18 and TRBJ2-1, is NAGVMQNPRHLVRRRGQEARLRCSPMKGHSHVYWYRQLPEEGLKFMVYLQKENIIDESGMPKERFSAEFPKEGPSILRIQQVVRGDSAAYFCASSATQVGVDEQFFGPGTRLTVL.

The chain is built from TRBV25-1 and TRBJ1-2; the D gene is possibly TRBD1 (5 bases). Germline V lookup: CDR1 MGHDK, CDR2 SYGVNS. The CDR3 runs to 15 residues. V was cut by 3 bases and J by 6 bases, with 17 bases left in between. CDR3: CASSDHRGRSHGYTF. The CDR3, as DNA: TGTGCCAGCAGTGACCATCGGGGCCGATCACATGGCTACACCTTC.

This chain uses TRBV29-1 with TRBJ1-1, with D possibly matching TRBD1 (6 bases). The CDR3 extends over 13 amino acids. V dropped 7 bases and J dropped 2 bases, with 14 bases sitting between them. CDR1 is SQVTM and CDR2 is ANQGSEA in the germline V gene. The CDR3 sequence is CSAGRQDNTEAFF. CDR3 DNA: TGCAGCGCCGGGAGACAGGATAACACTGAAGCTTTCTTT.

The chain uses TRBV7-2 and TRBJ1-2, with D possibly matching TRBD1 (6 bases). The ends were cut back, 4 bases at V and 4 bases at J, with 16 bases in the middle. Germline CDR1 reads SGHTA; CDR2 reads FQGNSA. This CDR3 spans 15 amino acids. The CDR3 is CASSSAGAPVYGYTF. The DNA for the CDR3 is TGTGCCAGCAGCTCAGCAGGGGCCCCCGTCTATGGCTACACCTTC. The full variable domain, rest sourced from reference TRBV7-2 and TRBJ1-2, is GAGVSQSPSNKVTEKGKDVELRCDPISGHTALYWYRQSLGQGLEFLIYFQGNSAPDKSGLPSDRFSAERTGGSVSTLTIQRTQQEDSAVYLCASSSAGAPVYGYTFGSGTRLTVV.

The chain recombines TRBV30 with TRBJ2-3; the match to TRBD2 covers 16 bases. V shed 2 bases and J 0 bases; nucleotides not matched to a gene: 5. The CDR3 has 18 amino acids. CDR1 and CDR2 from the germline V gene are GTSNPN and SVGIG (reference sequence). The CDR3 loop is CAWSRGLAGGTSTDTQYF. The DNA for the CDR3 is TGTGCCTGGAGTCGGGGACTAGCGGGAGGGACTAGCACAGATACGCAGTATTTT.

The rearrangement uses TRBV28 and TRBJ1-2, with 9 positions matching TRBD1. The J segment lost 8 bases and the V segment lost 2 bases, leaving 3 bases of the junction unmatched. In germline, CDR1 is MDHEN, CDR2 SYDVKM. The CDR3 is made up of 13 amino acids. CDR3 sequence: CASSLTGGRGYTF. For the CDR3, the DNA is TGTGCCAGCAGTTTAACAGGGGGCAGGGGCTACACCTTC.

The V and J genes are TRBV19 and TRBJ2-7, with a weak D call TRBD1 (6 bases). The CDR3 totals 14 residues. Germline V gene sequence: CDR1 LNHDA, CDR2 SQIVND (reference sequence). V was shortened by 2 bases and J by 3 bases, with 11 bases between the two germline ends. This chain's CDR3 is CASSISRGNYEQYF. The CDR3 coding sequence is TGTGCCAGTAGTATAAGCAGGGGAAACTACGAGCAGTACTTC.

This chain joins TRBV7-2 and TRBJ2-5; TRBD2 matches at 11 bases. Per the germline V gene, CDR1 is SGHTA and CDR2 is FQGNSA. The CDR3 consists of 15 residues. The ends lost 6 bases at V and 5 bases at J; junction bases unmatched: 8. The CDR3 loop reads CASRYSGGAGETQYF. CDR3 nucleotides: TGTGCCAGCAGATATAGCGGGGGGGCCGGGGAGACCCAGTACTTC.